A selection of T cell receptor beta chains follows, all from one sample in a study of blood T cell repertoires in COVID-19. This table comes from immunoSEQ multiplex PCR, and its TCRdb copy is limited to in-frame clones, with some not included. The repertoire consists of some 300,000 clones, with 88% occurring once and the leading ten covering roughly 7%. The material sequenced was peripheral blood. Receptor source: a woman in her 30s who had recovered from COVID-19. Each CDR3 is given with its conserved first and last residue. A D gene is named only where the DNA matches it firmly. A clone size is listed for some rows: how often the clone was seen (once, few, many), or a class if it is expanded.

TRBV7-2	-	TRBJ1-1	TRBD1	TGTGCCAGCAGCCCGCGGACAGGAGTGAACACTGAAGCTTTCTTT	CASSPRTGVNTEAFF
TRBV12-3/TRBV12-4	-	TRBJ1-1	-	TGTGCCAGCAGTTTAGGACTACGGTCCCCTTTCTTT	CASSLGLRSPFF
TRBV28	-	TRBJ1-1	-	TGTGCCAGCAGTAATATTGGGACAACGAACACTGAAGCTTTCTTT	CASSNIGTTNTEAFF
TRBV3-1/TRBV3-2	-	TRBJ1-2	-	TGTGCCAGCAGCCAAGGCAGGGGAGCTAACTATGGCTACACCTTC	CASSQGRGANYGYTF
TRBV9	-	TRBJ2-5	-	TGTGCCAGCAGCTCCCCACTAGGCTCGGTTGGGGGCGAGACCCAGTACTTC	CASSSPLGSVGGETQYF
TRBV10-3	-	TRBJ2-7	-	TGTGCCATCAGTGAGACTAAGGGCGCCAGGGGCGGCGAGCAGTACTTC	CAISETKGARGGEQYF
TRBV18	-	TRBJ2-2	-	TGTGCCAGCTCACCACCGAGCACCGGGGAGCTGTTTTTT	CASSPPSTGELFF
TRBV27	-	TRBJ2-5	TRBD2	TGTGCCAGCAGTCCGGGGCCGGGGAGGGCCAGCCAAGAGACCCAGTACTTC	CASSPGPGRASQETQYF
TRBV3-1/TRBV3-2	-	TRBJ2-2	TRBD1	TGTGCCAGCAGCGGACGGACAGGGCTAAACACCGGGGAGCTGTTTTTT	CASSGRTGLNTGELFF
TRBV6-5	-	TRBJ1-5	-	TGTGCCAGCAGCATAACCGCGGGCAATCAGCCCCAGCATTTT	CASSITAGNQPQHF
TRBV2	-	TRBJ2-3	TRBD2	TGTGCCAGCAGTTACTCTAGCGGGGGGGCAGATACGCAGTATTTT	CASSYSSGGADTQYF
TRBV11-3	-	TRBJ2-2	TRBD1	TGTGCCAGCAGCCCCAAGGGACAGCTGAACACCGGGGAGCTGTTTTTT	CASSPKGQLNTGELFF
TRBV5-4	-	TRBJ2-6	-	TGTGCCAGCAGCTTGGGGGGCGCCTACTCTGGGGCCAACGTCCTGACTTTC	CASSLGGAYSGANVLTF
TRBV28	-	TRBJ1-5	-	TGTGCCAGCAGTCCTGACAGGATCAATCAGCCCCAGCATTTT	CASSPDRINQPQHF
TRBV2	-	TRBJ2-1	TRBD1	TGTGCCAGCAGTGTGCTAGGACAGGCCGCGGAGCAGTTCTTC	CASSVLGQAAEQFF
TRBV4-1	-	TRBJ1-6	TRBD1	TGCGCCAGCAGCCAACCAGGGGGCCAGCGCTCACCCCTCCACTTT	CASSQPGGQRSPLHF
TRBV15	few	TRBJ2-7	TRBD2	TGTGCCACCAGGGGACTAGCGGGGAGCGAGCAGTACTTC	CATRGLAGSEQYF
TRBV29-1	-	TRBJ2-3	TRBD1	TGCAGCGAGGGACAGGGGGCGTATGATACGCAGTATTTT	CSEGQGAYDTQYF
TRBV28	-	TRBJ1-5	-	TGTGCCAGCAGTTCAGCAGGGCGACAGCCCCAGCATTTT	CASSSAGRQPQHF
TRBV11-2	-	TRBJ1-2	TRBD1	TGTGCCAGCAGCCGCAGGGGGGCGAGCTATGGCTACACCTTC	CASSRRGASYGYTF
TRBV4-2	-	TRBJ2-7	TRBD1	TGTGCCAGCAGCCACCAGATTAACGCCGGGACAGGGGACTACGAGCAGTACTTC	CASSHQINAGTGDYEQYF
TRBV19	-	TRBJ2-2	-	TGTGCCAGTAGTGTCGGGGGGAACACCGGGGAGCTGTTTTTT	CASSVGGNTGELFF
TRBV28	-	TRBJ1-2	TRBD1	TGTGCCAGCCGGACAGGGGTGGACTATGGCTACACCTTC	CASRTGVDYGYTF
TRBV6-1	-	TRBJ1-6	-	TGTGCCAGCAGTGAACTCAACAGGGTTAATTCACCCCTCCACTTT	CASSELNRVNSPLHF
TRBV11-2	once	TRBJ1-5	-	TGTGCCAGCAGCTCATACGGGGAGCCCCAGCATTTT	CASSSYGEPQHF
TRBV18	-	TRBJ1-1	-	TGTGCCAGCTCACCCTCCCTCGACACTGAAGCTTTCTTT	CASSPSLDTEAFF
TRBV28	few	TRBJ1-5	TRBD1	TGTGCCAGCAGTTTTGGGGACAGGGGTCCCCTAACGGGAACCCAGCATTTT	CASSFGDRGPLTGTQHF
TRBV11-3	-	TRBJ2-7	TRBD1	TGTGCCAGCAGCCTCCGACAGGGGGACAGCGAGCAGTACTTC	CASSLRQGDSEQYF
TRBV28	-	TRBJ1-4	TRBD1	TGTGCCGCCAGAGCGACAGGGAATAATGAAAAACTGTTTTTT	CAARATGNNEKLFF
TRBV6-5	-	TRBJ2-2	TRBD1	TGTGCCAGCAGCTATGGGACAGTCACCGGGGAGCTGTTTTTT	CASSYGTVTGELFF
TRBV10-3	-	TRBJ2-5	TRBD2	TGTGCCATCAGTGTGGGGACTAACCAAGAGACCCAGTACTTC	CAISVGTNQETQYF
TRBV2	once	TRBJ1-6	-	TGTGCCAGCAGTGAATCATCGGGGACATGGTCACCCCTCCACTTT	CASSESSGTWSPLHF
TRBV4-3	-	TRBJ1-1	-	TGCGCCAGCAGCCAAGATGCCGGCGGGAACACTGAAGCTTTCTTT	CASSQDAGGNTEAFF
TRBV28	-	TRBJ2-7	-	TGTGCCAGCAGTTCCATCAGGGGCCCCTACGAGCAGTACTTC	CASSSIRGPYEQYF
TRBV6-2/TRBV6-3	-	TRBJ2-4	-	TGTGCCAGCAGTTACTCTTCCCCGCGGTTAGACATTCAGTACTTC	CASSYSSPRLDIQYF
TRBV30	-	TRBJ2-7	TRBD1	TGTGCCTGGAGTGAGGTGACAGGGGTGCAGCGGACCCTCTACGAGCAGTACTTC	CAWSEVTGVQRTLYEQYF
TRBV6-1	-	TRBJ2-3	TRBD1	TGTGCCAGCAGTGAATTTGGGACAGGGTTCACAGATACGCAGTATTTT	CASSEFGTGFTDTQYF
TRBV12-3/TRBV12-4	-	TRBJ2-2	TRBD1	TGTGCCAGCAGGGACAGGGGCGGCGGGGAGCTGTTTTTT	CASRDRGGGELFF
TRBV6-5	-	TRBJ2-7	-	TGTGCCTCAATATGGGACTGGGTCGGCACCTACGAGCAGTACTTC	CASIWDWVGTYEQYF
TRBV4-2	-	TRBJ2-3	-	TGTGCCAGCAGCCAAGAGGGGCTAGTAGGCACAGATACGCAGTATTTT	CASSQEGLVGTDTQYF
TRBV7-2	once	TRBJ2-2	TRBD2	TGTGCCAGCAGCCCGGGGGGGCTCACCGGGGAGCTGTTTTTT	CASSPGGLTGELFF
TRBV20-1	-	TRBJ2-7	-	TGCAGTGCTCGGGACAACTACGAGCAGTACTTC	CSARDNYEQYF